The following is a TCR beta chain sequence with its context. Authors' methods: Estimation of nucleated cell counts was performed using reference gene primer amplification. Produced via immunoSEQ multiplex PCR; TCRdb's table is partial and in-frame only. V and J calls and clone size follow that table, whereas D and trimming were derived from the DNA. Seen here are 320,000 or so clones, 85% observed once, and the top ten hold 1.9%. This entry comes from a study of blood T cell repertoires in COVID-19. Participant age was about 18 to 95 years, and participants resided in roughly 24 US areas. Germline trimming cut 3 bases from V and 3 bases from J; bases unmatched to any gene: 5. The CDR3 is 15 residues long. Germline V gene sequence: CDR1 DFQATT, CDR2 SNEGSKA (reference sequence).

This chain links TRBV20-1 with TRBJ2-1; 10 bases are a match to TRBD2. Sequencing used PBMCs or T cells enriched from blood (not recorded which). The receptor's source is a woman aged 25 to 39 who had been exposed to COVID-19. This chain's CDR3 is CSASIAGGLYNEQFF. In nucleotides, the CDR3 is TGCAGTGCTAGTATAGCGGGGGGTCTCTACAATGAGCAGTTCTTC.